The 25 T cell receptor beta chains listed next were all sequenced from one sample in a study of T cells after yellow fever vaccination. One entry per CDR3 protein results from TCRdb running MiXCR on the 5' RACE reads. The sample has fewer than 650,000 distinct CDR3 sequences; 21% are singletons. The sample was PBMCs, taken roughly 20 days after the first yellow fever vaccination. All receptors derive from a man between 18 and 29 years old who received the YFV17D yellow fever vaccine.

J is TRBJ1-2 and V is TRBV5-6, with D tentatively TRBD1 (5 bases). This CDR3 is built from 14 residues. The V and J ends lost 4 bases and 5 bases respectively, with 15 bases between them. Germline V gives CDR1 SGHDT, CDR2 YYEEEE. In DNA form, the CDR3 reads TGTGCCAGCAGCGACGCAGGGAGGACTTATGGCTACACCTTC. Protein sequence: CASSDAGRTYGYTF.

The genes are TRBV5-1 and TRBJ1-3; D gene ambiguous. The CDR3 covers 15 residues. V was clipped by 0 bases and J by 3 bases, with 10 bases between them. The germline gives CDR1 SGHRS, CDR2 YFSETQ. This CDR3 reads CASSLEPYGGNTIYF. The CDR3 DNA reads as TGCGCCAGCAGCTTGGAGCCCTATGGTGGAAACACCATATATTTT.

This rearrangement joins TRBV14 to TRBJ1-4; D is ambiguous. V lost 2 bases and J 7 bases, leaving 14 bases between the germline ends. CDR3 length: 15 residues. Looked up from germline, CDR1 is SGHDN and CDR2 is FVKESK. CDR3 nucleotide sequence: TGTGCCAGCAGCCAAATCTCTCGAACGTCTGAAAAACTGTTTTTT. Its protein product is CASSQISRTSEKLFF.

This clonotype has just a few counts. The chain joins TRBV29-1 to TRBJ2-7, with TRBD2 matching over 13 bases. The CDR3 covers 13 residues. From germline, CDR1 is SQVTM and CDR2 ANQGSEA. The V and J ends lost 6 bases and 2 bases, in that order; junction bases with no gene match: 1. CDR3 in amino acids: CSVGTSGAYEQYF. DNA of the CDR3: TGCAGCGTCGGGACTAGCGGGGCCTACGAGCAGTACTTC.

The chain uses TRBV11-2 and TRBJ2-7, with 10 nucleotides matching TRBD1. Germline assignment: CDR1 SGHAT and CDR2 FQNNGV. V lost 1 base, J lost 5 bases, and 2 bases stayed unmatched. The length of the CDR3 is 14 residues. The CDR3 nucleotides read TGTGCCAGCAGCTTAGGGGACAGGGGCAACGAGCAGTACTTC. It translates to CASSLGDRGNEQYF. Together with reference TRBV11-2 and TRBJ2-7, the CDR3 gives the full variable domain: EAGVAQSPRYKIIEKRQSVAFWCNPISGHATLYWYQQILGQGPKLLIQFQNNGVVDDSQLPKDRFSAERLKGVDSTLKIQPAKLEDSAVYLCASSLGDRGNEQYFGPGTRLTVT.

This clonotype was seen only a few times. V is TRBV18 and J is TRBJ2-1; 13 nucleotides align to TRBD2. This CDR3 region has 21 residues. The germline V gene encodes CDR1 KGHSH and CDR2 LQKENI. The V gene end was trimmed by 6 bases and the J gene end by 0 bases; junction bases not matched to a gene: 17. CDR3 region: CASSPLPRLAGGPSSYNEQFF. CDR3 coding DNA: TGTGCCAGCTCTCCCCTTCCCCGACTAGCGGGGGGACCCAGCTCCTACAATGAGCAGTTCTTC. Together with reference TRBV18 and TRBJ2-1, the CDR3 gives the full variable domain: NAGVMQNPRHLVRRRGQEARLRCSPMKGHSHVYWYRQLPEEGLKFMVYLQKENIIDESGMPKERFSAEFPKEGPSILRIQQVVRGDSAAYFCASSPLPRLAGGPSSYNEQFFGPGTRLTVL.

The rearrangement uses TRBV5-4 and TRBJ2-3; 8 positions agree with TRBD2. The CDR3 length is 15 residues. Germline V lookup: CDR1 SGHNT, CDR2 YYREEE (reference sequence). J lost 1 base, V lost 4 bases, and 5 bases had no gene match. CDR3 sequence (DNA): TGTGCCAGCAGCCCACCGGGGGGGGGCACAGATACGCAGTATTTT. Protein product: CASSPPGGGTDTQYF. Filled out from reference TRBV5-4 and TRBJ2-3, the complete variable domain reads ETGVTQSPTHLIKTRGQQVTLRCSSQSGHNTVSWYQQALGQGPQFIFQYYREEENGRGNFPPRFSGLQFPNYSSELNVNALELDDSALYLCASSPPGGGTDTQYFGPGTRLTVL.

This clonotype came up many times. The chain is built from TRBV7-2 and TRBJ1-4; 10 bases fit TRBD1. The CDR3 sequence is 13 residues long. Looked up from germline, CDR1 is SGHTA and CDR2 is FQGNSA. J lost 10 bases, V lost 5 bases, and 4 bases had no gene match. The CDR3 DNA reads TGTGCCAGCAGCCCAGGACAGGGGGGAAAACTGTTTTTT. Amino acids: CASSPGQGGKLFF. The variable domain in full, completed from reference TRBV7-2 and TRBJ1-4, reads GAGVSQSPSNKVTEKGKDVELRCDPISGHTALYWYRQSLGQGLEFLIYFQGNSAPDKSGLPSDRFSAERTGGSVSTLTIQRTQQEDSAVYLCASSPGQGGKLFFGSGTQLSVL.

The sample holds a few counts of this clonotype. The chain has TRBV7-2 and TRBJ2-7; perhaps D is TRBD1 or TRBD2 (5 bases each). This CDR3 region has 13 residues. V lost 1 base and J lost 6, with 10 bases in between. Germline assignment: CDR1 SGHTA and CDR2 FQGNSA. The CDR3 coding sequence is TGTGCCAGCAGCTTAGTGGGACGGGGCGAGCAGTACGTC. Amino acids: CASSLVGRGEQYV.

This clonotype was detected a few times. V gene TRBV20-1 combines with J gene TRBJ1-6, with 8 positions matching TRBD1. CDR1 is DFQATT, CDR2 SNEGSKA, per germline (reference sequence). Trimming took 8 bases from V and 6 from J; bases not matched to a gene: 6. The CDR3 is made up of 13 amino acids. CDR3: CSLRGQGNSPLHF. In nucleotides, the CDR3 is TGCAGTCTCAGGGGGCAGGGTAATTCACCCCTCCACTTT.

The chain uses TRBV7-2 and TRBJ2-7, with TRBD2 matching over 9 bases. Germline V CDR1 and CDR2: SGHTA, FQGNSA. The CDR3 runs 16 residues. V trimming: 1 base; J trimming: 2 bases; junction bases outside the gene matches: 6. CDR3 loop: CASSLDVAGATYEQYF. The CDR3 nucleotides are TGTGCCAGCAGCTTAGACGTAGCGGGGGCAACCTACGAGCAGTACTTC.

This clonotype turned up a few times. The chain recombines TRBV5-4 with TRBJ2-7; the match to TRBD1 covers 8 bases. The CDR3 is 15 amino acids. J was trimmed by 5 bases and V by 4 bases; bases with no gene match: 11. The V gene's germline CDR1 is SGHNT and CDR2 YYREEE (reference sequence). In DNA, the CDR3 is TGTGCCAGCAGCACAGGACCCGGGACAGGAAACGAGCAGTACGTC. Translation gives CASSTGPGTGNEQYV.

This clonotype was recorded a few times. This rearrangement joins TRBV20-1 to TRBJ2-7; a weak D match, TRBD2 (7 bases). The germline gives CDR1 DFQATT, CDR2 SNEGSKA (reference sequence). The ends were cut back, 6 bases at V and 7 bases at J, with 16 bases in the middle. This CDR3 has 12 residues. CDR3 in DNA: TGCAGTGCCACCCGGGGGGCCTCTGAGCAGTACGTC. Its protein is CSATRGASEQYV.

The CDR3 region is CASKAGGRTDTQYF. Written as DNA, the CDR3 is TGTGCCAGCAAAGCGGGGGGCCGCACAGATACGCAGTATTTT. This chain connects TRBV6-1 to TRBJ2-3; TRBD2 aligns across 9 bases. Germline V gene sequence: CDR1 MNHNS, CDR2 SASEGT. This CDR3 has 14 residues. V was clipped by 7 bases and J by 1 base; unmatched bases: 3.

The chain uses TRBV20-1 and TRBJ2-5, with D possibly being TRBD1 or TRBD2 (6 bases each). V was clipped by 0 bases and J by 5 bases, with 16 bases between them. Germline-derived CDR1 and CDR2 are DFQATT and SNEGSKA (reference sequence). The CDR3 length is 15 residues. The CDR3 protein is CSARDAGGARETQYF. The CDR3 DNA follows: TGCAGTGCTAGAGATGCCGGGGGCGCGCGGGAGACCCAGTACTTC.

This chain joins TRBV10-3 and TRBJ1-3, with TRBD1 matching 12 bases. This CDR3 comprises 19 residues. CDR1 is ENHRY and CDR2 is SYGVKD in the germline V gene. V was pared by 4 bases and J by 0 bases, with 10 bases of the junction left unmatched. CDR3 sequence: CAISARGDRGPSSGNTIYF. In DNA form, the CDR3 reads TGTGCCATCAGTGCCCGAGGGGACAGGGGGCCGAGCTCTGGAAACACCATATATTTT.

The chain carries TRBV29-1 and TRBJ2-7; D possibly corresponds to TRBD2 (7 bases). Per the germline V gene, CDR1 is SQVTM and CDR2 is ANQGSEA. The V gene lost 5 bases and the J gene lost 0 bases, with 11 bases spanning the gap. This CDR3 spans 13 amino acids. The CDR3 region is CSVKGGSSYEQYF. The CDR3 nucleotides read TGCAGCGTTAAGGGGGGGAGCTCCTACGAGCAGTACTTC.

The CDR3 region has the DNA TGCAGCGTTAATCCGGGCTCGATGAACACTGAAGCTTTCTTT. It is translated as CSVNPGSMNTEAFF. V and J are TRBV29-1 and TRBJ1-1; D gene unclear. Trimming cost V 5 bases and J 0 bases, with 13 bases left between them. There are 14 residues in the CDR3. Germline V gene data show CDR1 as SQVTM and CDR2 as ANQGSEA.

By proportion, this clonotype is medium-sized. This CDR3 reads CASSPREVAEAFF. Here the CDR3 DNA reads TGCGCCAGCAGCCCTAGGGAGGTGGCTGAAGCTTTCTTT. The gene calls are TRBV4-1 and TRBJ1-1, with D unresolved. Per germline, CDR1 MGHRA and CDR2 YSYEKL. V was shortened by 4 bases and J by 6 bases, with 12 bases between the two germline ends. CDR3 length: 13 residues.

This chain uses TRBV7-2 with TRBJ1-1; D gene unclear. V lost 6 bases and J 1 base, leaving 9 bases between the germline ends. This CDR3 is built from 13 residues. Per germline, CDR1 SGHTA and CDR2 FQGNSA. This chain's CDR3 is CASSTNANTEAFF. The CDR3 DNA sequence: TGTGCCAGCAGTACCAACGCGAACACTGAAGCTTTCTTT.

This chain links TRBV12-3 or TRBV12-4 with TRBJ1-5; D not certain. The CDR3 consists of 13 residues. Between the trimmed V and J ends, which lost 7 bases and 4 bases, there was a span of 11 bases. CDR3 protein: CASTLGRNQPQHF. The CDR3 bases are TGTGCCAGCACTCTGGGGAGAAATCAGCCCCAGCATTTT.

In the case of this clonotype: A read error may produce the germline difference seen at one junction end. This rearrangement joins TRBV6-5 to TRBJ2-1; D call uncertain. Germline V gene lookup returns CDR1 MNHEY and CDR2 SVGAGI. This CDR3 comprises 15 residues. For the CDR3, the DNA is TGTTCCAGCAGTTACTCCGAGAGCTCCTACAATGAGCAGTTCTTC. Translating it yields CSSSYSESSYNEQFF.

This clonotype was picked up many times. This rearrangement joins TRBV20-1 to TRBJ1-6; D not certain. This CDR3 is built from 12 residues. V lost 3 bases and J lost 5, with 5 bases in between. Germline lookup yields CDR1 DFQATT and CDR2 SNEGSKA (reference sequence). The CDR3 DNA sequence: TGCAGTGCTAGTCCAGATAATTCACCCCTCCACTTT. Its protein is CSASPDNSPLHF.

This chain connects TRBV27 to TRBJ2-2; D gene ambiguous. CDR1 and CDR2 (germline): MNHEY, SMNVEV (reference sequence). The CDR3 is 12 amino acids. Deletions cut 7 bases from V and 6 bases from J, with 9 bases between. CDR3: CASNHGSGELFF. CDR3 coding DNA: TGTGCCAGCAACCACGGTTCCGGGGAGCTGTTTTTT.

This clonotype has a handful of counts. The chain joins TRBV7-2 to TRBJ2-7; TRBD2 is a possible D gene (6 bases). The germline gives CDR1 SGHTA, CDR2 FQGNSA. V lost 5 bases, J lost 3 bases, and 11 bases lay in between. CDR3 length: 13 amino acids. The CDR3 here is CASSEQGGYEQYF. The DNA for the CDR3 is TGTGCCAGCAGCGAGCAGGGAGGCTACGAGCAGTACTTC.